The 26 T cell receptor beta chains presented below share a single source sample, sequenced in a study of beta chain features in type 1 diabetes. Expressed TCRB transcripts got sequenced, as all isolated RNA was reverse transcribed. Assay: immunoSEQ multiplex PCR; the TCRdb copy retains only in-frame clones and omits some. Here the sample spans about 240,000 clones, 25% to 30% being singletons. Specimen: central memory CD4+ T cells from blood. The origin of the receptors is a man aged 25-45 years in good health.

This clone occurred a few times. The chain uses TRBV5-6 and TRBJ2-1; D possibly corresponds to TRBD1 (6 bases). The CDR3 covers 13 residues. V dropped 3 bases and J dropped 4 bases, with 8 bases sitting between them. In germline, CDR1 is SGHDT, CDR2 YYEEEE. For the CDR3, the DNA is TGTGCCAGCAGCTGGGACATTTACAATGAGCAGTTCTTC. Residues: CASSWDIYNEQFF.

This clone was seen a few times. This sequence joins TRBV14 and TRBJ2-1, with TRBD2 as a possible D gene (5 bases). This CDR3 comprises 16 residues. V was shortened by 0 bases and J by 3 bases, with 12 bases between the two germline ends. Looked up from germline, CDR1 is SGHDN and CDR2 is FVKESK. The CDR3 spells CASSQERIASYNEQFF. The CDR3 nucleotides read TGTGCCAGCAGCCAAGAAAGAATAGCGAGCTACAATGAGCAGTTCTTC.

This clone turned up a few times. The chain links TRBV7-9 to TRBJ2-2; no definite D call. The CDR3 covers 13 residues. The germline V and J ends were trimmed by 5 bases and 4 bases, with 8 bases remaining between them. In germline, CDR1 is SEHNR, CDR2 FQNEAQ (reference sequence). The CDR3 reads CASSLQLTGELFF. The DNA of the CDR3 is TGTGCCAGCAGCCTACAGCTCACCGGGGAGCTGTTTTTT. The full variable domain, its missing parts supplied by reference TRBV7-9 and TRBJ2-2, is DTGVSQNPRHKITKRGQNVTFRCDPISEHNRLYWYRQTLGQGPEFLTYFQNEAQLEKSRLLSDRFSAERPKGSFSTLEIQRTEQGDSAMYLCASSLQLTGELFFGEGSRLTVL.

The CDR3 loop is CATRGGTRSGETQYF. CDR3 DNA sequence: TGTGCCACTCGAGGCGGGACACGCAGTGGGGAGACCCAGTACTTC. The V and J genes are TRBV15 and TRBJ2-5; D may match TRBD1 or TRBD2 (6 bases each). CDR1 is LNHNV, CDR2 YYDKDF, per germline (reference sequence). V lost 9 bases and J lost 5, with 22 bases in between. The CDR3 consists of 15 residues.

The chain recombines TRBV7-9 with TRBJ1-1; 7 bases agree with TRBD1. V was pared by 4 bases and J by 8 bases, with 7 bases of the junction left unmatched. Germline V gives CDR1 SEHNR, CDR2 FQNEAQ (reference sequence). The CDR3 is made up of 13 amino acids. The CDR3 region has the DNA TGTGCCAGCAGCTCCAGACAGGGCAGGGAAGCTTTCTTT. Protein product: CASSSRQGREAFF.

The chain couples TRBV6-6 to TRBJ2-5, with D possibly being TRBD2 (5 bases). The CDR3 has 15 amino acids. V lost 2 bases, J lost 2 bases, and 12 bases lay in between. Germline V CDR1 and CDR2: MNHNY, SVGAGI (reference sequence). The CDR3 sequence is CASSYEAAAQETQYF. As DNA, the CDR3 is TGTGCCAGCAGTTACGAAGCGGCGGCTCAAGAGACCCAGTACTTC.

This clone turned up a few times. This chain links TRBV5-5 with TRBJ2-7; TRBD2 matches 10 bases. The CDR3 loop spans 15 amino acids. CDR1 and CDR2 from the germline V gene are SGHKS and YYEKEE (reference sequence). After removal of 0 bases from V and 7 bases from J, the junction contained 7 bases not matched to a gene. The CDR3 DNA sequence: TGTGCCAGCAGCTTGGTTCTAGCGGGAGTGAAGGAGCAGTACTTC. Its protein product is CASSLVLAGVKEQYF.

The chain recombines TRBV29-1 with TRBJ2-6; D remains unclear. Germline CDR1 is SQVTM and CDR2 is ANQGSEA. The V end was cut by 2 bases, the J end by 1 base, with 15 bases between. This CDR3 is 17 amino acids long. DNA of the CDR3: TGCAGCGTTGAATATCGGGTACCCTCATCTGGGGCCAACGTCCTGACTTTC. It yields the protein CSVEYRVPSSGANVLTF.

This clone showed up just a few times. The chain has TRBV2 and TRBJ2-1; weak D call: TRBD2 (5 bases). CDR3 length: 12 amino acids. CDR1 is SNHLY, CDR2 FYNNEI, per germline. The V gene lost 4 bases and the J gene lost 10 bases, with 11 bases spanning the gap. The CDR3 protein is CASSAPLAEQFF. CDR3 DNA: TGTGCCAGCAGTGCTCCCCTAGCCGAGCAGTTCTTC.

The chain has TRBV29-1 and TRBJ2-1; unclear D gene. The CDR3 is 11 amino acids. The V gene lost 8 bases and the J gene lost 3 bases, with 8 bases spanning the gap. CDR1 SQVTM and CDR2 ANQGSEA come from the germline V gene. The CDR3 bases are TGCAGCTTGGAAGACTACAATGAGCAGTTCTTC. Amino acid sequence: CSLEDYNEQFF.

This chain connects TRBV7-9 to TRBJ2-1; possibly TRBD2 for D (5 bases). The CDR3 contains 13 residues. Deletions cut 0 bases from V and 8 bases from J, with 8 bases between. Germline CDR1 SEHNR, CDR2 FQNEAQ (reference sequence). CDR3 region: CASSLAGNHEQFF. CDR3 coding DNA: TGTGCCAGCAGCTTAGCCGGGAACCATGAGCAGTTCTTC.

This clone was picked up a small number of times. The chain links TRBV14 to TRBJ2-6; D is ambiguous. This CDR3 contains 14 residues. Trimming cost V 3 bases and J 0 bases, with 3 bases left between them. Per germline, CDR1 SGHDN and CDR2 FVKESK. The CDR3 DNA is TGTGCCAGCAGCCAGAGCTCTGGGGCCAACGTCCTGACTTTC. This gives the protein CASSQSSGANVLTF.

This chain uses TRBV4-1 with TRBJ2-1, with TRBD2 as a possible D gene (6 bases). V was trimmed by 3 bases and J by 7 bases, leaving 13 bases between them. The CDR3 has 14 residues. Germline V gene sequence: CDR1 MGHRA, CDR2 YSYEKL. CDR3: CASSHPGGRNEQFF. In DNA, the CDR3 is TGCGCCAGCAGCCACCCCGGGGGAAGGAATGAGCAGTTCTTC.

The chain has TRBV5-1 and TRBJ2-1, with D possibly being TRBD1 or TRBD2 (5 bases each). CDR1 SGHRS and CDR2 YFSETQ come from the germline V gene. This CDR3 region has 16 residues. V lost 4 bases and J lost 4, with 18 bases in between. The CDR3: CASSTGPLTTYNEQFF. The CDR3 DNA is TGCGCCAGCAGCACGGGGCCGCTTACCACTTACAATGAGCAGTTCTTC.

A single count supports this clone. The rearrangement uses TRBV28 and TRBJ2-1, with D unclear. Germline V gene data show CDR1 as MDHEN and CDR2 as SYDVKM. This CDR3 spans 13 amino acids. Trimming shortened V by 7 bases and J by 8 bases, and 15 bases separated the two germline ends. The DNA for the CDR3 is TGTGCCAGCACCACACAAAACGAATATGAGCAGTTCTTC. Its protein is CASTTQNEYEQFF.

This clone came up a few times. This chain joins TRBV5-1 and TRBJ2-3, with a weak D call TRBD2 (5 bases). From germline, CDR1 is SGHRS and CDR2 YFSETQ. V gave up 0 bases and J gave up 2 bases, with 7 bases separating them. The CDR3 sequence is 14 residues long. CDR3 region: CASSLGGYTDTQYF. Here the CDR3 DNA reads TGCGCCAGCAGCTTGGGCGGGTACACAGATACGCAGTATTTT.

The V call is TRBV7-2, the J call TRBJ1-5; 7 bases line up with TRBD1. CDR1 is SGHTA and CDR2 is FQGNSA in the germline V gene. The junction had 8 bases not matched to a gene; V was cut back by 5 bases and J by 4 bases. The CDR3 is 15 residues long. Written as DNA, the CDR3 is TGTGCCAGCAGCCCGGCGGGGACAGAGAATCAGCCCCAGCATTTT. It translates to CASSPAGTENQPQHF.

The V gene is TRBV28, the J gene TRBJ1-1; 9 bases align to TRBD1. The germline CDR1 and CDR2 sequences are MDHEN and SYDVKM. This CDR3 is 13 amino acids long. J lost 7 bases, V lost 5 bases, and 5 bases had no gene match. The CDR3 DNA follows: TGTGCCAGCAGTCCAGGACAGGGGTATGAAGCTTTCTTT. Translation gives CASSPGQGYEAFF.

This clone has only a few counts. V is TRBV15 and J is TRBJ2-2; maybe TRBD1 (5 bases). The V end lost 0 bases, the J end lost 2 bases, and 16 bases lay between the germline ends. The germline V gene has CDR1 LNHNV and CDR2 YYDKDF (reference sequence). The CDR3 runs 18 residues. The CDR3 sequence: CATSRDGTGTYNTGELFF. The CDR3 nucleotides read TGTGCCACCAGCAGAGATGGAACAGGAACCTACAACACCGGGGAGCTGTTTTTT.

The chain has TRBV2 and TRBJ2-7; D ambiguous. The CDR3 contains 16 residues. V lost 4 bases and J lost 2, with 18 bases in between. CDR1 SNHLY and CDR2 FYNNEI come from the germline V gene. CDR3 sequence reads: CASSGEFGQATYEQYF. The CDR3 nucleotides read TGTGCCAGCAGTGGAGAGTTCGGGCAGGCAACCTACGAGCAGTACTTC.

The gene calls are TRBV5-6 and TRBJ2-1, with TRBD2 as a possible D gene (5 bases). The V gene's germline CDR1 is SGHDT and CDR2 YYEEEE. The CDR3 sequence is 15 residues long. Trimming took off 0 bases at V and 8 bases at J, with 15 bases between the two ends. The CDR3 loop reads CASSLGRGFMDEQFF. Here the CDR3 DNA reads TGTGCCAGCAGCTTGGGAAGAGGGTTTATGGATGAGCAGTTCTTC.

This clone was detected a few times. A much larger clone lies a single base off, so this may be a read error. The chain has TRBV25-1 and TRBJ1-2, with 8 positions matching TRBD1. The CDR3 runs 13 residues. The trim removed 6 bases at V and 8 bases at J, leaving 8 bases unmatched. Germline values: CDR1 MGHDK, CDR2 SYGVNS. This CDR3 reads CASRDNRGVGYTF. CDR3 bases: TGTGCCAGCAGGGATAACAGGGGGGTCGGCTACACCTTC.

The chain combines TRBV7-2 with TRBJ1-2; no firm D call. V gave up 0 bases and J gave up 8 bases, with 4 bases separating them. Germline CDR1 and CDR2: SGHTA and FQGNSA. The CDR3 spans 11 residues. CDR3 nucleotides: TGTGCCAGCAGCTTAGCGCGGGGCTACACCTTC. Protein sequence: CASSLARGYTF.

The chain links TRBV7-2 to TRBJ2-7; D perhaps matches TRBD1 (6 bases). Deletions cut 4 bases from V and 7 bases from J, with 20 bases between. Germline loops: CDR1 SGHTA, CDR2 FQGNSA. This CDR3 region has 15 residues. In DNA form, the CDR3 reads TGTGCCAGCAGCTCCATTGGGCCGAAAGGGGGAGAGCAGTACTTC. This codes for CASSSIGPKGGEQYF.

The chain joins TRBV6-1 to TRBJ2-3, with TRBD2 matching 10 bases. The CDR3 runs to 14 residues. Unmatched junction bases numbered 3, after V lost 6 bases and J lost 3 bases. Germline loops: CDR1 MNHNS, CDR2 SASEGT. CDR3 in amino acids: CASRAGGRTDTQYF. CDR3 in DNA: TGTGCCAGCAGAGCGGGAGGGAGGACAGATACGCAGTATTTT.

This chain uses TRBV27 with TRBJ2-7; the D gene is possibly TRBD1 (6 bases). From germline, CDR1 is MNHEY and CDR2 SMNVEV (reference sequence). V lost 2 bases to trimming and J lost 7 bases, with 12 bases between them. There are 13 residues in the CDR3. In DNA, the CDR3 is TGTGCCAGCAGTTTAGGGGGCTCTAGGGAGCAGTACTTC. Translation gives CASSLGGSREQYF.